Listed below are T cell receptor beta chains from one sample, sequenced in a study of blood T cells in healthy people across ages. Using its own MiXCR run on the 5' RACE reads, TCRdb lists one record per CDR3 protein. The sample comprises about 1.6 million distinct CDR3 sequences, roughly 32% of which are singletons, and 10% to 12% rests with the top ten. The sample was blood. The receptor source for this set is a woman aged 25 to 39 in good health. Each CDR3 is given with its conserved first and last residue. The order of the fields is D gene, J gene, V gene, clone size, CDR3 protein, CDR3 DNA. The D gene is left open where the match is weak. A row's size may be missing; if present it is once, few, many or a size class.

D: -
J: TRBJ2-5
V: TRBV5-6
size: many
CDR3: CASSRPSGEQYF
DNA: TGTGCCAGCAGCAGACCGTCGGGAGAGCAGTACTTC

D: -
J: TRBJ2-6
V: TRBV7-3
size: few
CDR3: CASSSDSSGANVLTF
DNA: TGTGCCAGCAGCTCGGACAGCTCTGGGGCCAACGTCCTGACTTTC

D: -
J: TRBJ1-1
V: TRBV3-1
size: -
CDR3: CASSQIRGSEAFF
DNA: TGTGCCAGCAGCCAAATCCGGGGCTCTGAAGCTTTCTTT

D: TRBD2
J: TRBJ2-1
V: TRBV5-1
size: -
CDR3: CAAIGRADEQFF
DNA: TGCGCCGCCATAGGGAGGGCCGATGAGCAGTTCTTC

D: -
J: TRBJ2-7
V: TRBV5-1
size: -
CDR3: CASREPSDRISYEQYF
DNA: TGCGCCAGCAGGGAGCCCTCGGACAGAATCTCCTACGAGCAGTACTTC

D: -
J: TRBJ2-7
V: TRBV20-1
size: -
CDR3: CSAVAESNHEQYF
DNA: TGCAGTGCGGTAGCGGAATCCAACCACGAGCAGTACTTC

D: TRBD2
J: TRBJ2-7
V: TRBV20-1
size: many
CDR3: CSARDRGTSGYEQYF
DNA: TGCAGTGCTAGAGATCGGGGGACTAGCGGCTACGAGCAGTACTTC

D: TRBD2
J: TRBJ2-1
V: TRBV12-3/TRBV12-4
size: many
CDR3: CASSYNARLAGLSSYNEQFF
DNA: TGTGCCAGCAGTTACAACGCTCGACTAGCGGGGCTAAGCTCCTACAATGAGCAGTTCTTC

D: TRBD1
J: TRBJ1-2
V: TRBV27
size: many
CDR3: CASRQGAEGYTF
DNA: TGTGCCAGCAGGCAGGGGGCGGAGGGCTACACCTTC

D: -
J: TRBJ2-7
V: TRBV3-1
size: -
CDR3: CASSIGSYEQYF
DNA: TGTGCCAGCAGTATAGGCTCCTACGAGCAGTACTTC

D: -
J: TRBJ1-2
V: TRBV6-6
size: -
CDR3: CASRNGGADYGYTF
DNA: TGTGCCAGCAGGAACGGTGGGGCAGACTATGGCTACACCTTC

D: TRBD1
J: TRBJ2-7
V: TRBV4-1
size: -
CDR3: CASSQKLGQGSNYEQYF
DNA: TGCGCCAGCAGCCAAAAACTGGGACAGGGCTCTAACTACGAGCAGTACTTC

D: TRBD2
J: TRBJ2-1
V: TRBV5-1
size: -
CDR3: CASSLETSGRRGSYNEQFF
DNA: TGCGCCAGCAGCTTGGAGACTAGCGGGAGAAGGGGCTCCTACAATGAGCAGTTCTTC

D: TRBD1
J: TRBJ1-2
V: TRBV7-3
size: once
CDR3: CAGSPTGLAGYTF
DNA: TGTGCCGGCAGCCCGACAGGGCTTGCTGGCTACACCTTC

D: -
J: TRBJ2-3
V: TRBV27
size: -
CDR3: CASSPIEESTDTQYF
DNA: TGTGCCAGCAGCCCGATAGAGGAAAGCACAGATACGCAGTATTTT

D: TRBD1
J: TRBJ2-2
V: TRBV24-1
size: -
CDR3: CATSDPGQGNGELFF
DNA: TGTGCCACCAGTGACCCCGGACAGGGGAACGGGGAGCTGTTTTTT

D: -
J: TRBJ2-3
V: TRBV25-1
size: few
CDR3: CASSERDTSTDTQYF
DNA: TGTGCCAGCAGTGAACGTGACACTAGCACAGATACGCAGTATTTT